Each of the 8 T cell receptor beta chains below was sequenced from the same sample in a study of long-term antiretroviral therapy in people with HIV. An immunoSEQ assay, version v3.0, was performed at survey level. The protocol was immunoSEQ multiplex PCR, while the TCRdb copy is restricted to in-frame clones and leaves out a portion. The sample contains about 39,000 clones, more than 80% of which appear only once. The source material was unsorted PBMCs, sampled 3.1 years after starting antiretroviral therapy. The receptor set was obtained from a woman in her fifties or sixties with HIV.

Here the CDR3 reads CASSRTGTTSYNEQFF. The CDR3 DNA sequence: TGTGCCAGCAGCCGTACTGGGACTACCTCCTACAATGAGCAGTTCTTC. V usage is TRBV27 and J usage is TRBJ2-1; 7 bases are shared with TRBD2. The CDR3 is 16 amino acids. Losses at the gene ends were 6 bases for V and 0 bases for J; bases not matched to a gene: 8. CDR1 is MNHEY, CDR2 SMNVEV, per germline (reference sequence).

The chain combines TRBV4-3 with TRBJ2-2; D is perhaps TRBD1 or TRBD2 (5 bases each). Trimming took off 0 bases at V and 6 bases at J, with 8 bases between the two ends. Germline values: CDR1 LGHNA, CDR2 YSLEER. The CDR3 is 14 amino acids. The DNA of the CDR3 is TGCGCCAGCAGCCAAGATCAGGGAGCCGGGGAGCTGTTTTTT. Translated, it gives CASSQDQGAGELFF.

The V and J genes are TRBV9 and TRBJ2-2; TRBD1 aligns across 7 bases. The J segment lost 2 bases and the V segment lost 0 bases, leaving 4 bases of the junction unmatched. Germline V lookup: CDR1 SGDLS, CDR2 YYNGEE. CDR3 size: 16 residues. The CDR3 reads CASSVAQGLNTGELFF. CDR3 bases: TGTGCCAGCAGCGTAGCACAGGGGTTAAACACCGGGGAGCTGTTTTTT.

J is TRBJ1-1 and V is TRBV7-8; D is ambiguous. CDR1 is SGHVS, CDR2 FQNEAQ, per germline. This CDR3 has 14 amino acids. V lost 1 base to trimming and J lost 1 base, with 7 bases between them. In DNA, the CDR3 is TGTGCCAGCAGCTTAGAGGGCGGGAACACTGAAGCTTTCTTT. It translates to CASSLEGGNTEAFF.

This chain connects TRBV5-6 to TRBJ1-1; D is undetermined. Germline CDR1 and CDR2: SGHDT and YYEEEE. V was clipped by 4 bases and J by 0 bases, with 10 bases between them. The CDR3 contains 14 residues. CDR3 nucleotide sequence: TGTGCCAGCAGCCCCCTAACTATGAACACTGAAGCTTTCTTT. This translates into CASSPLTMNTEAFF.

V usage is TRBV10-3 and J usage is TRBJ1-6; no clear D. Trimming cost V 0 bases and J 0 bases, with 6 bases left between them. Per germline, CDR1 ENHRY and CDR2 SYGVKD. The CDR3 loop spans 16 amino acids. The CDR3 spells CAISESESSYNSPLHF. In nucleotides, the CDR3 is TGTGCCATCAGTGAGTCGGAGTCCTCCTATAATTCACCCCTCCACTTT.

The chain uses TRBV5-6 and TRBJ1-5, with unresolved D. V was cut by 0 bases and J by 0 bases, with 13 bases left in between. This CDR3 comprises 17 residues. Germline V lookup: CDR1 SGHDT, CDR2 YYEEEE. As DNA, the CDR3 is TGTGCCAGCAGCTTGGTGGAGGGTCCGCCTAGCAATCAGCCCCAGCATTTT. Its translation: CASSLVEGPPSNQPQHF.

The rearrangement links TRBV2 to TRBJ1-5; weak D call: TRBD1 (6 bases). Trimming removed 0 bases at V and 7 bases at J, with 16 bases between. Germline V CDR1 and CDR2: SNHLY, FYNNEI. The CDR3 loop spans 16 amino acids. This chain's CDR3 is CASSEALQAGVQPQHF. The CDR3 nucleotides read TGTGCCAGCAGTGAAGCGCTTCAGGCAGGGGTGCAGCCCCAGCATTTT.